A single sample gave rise to the 5 T cell receptor beta chains below, sequenced in a study of T cells in Graves' hyperthyroidism and ophthalmopathy. Authors of the study amplified TCR beta CDR3 regions from RNA transcripts. With the HTBI primer set, the TCR CDR3 went through a first round of RT-PCR. TCRdb redid the calling of the multiplex PCR reads with MiXCR, one entry per CDR3 protein. There are 660,000 or so distinct CDR3 sequences in the sample; 20% to 25% occur only once, and roughly 30% lies in the top ten. The sample taken for sequencing was blood. These TCRs come from a man aged 25 to 40 with Graves' ophthalmopathy.

This chain connects TRBV25-1 to TRBJ1-2; no clear D. The CDR3 has 12 residues. Germline values: CDR1 MGHDK, CDR2 SYGVNS. V was cut by 11 bases and J by 0 bases, with 10 bases left in between. The chain's CDR3 is CASGEANYGYTF. CDR3 in DNA: TGTGCCTCCGGTGAAGCTAACTATGGCTACACCTTC.

This clonotype was seen many times. The rearrangement links TRBV2 to TRBJ2-5; a weak D match, TRBD2 (6 bases). The CDR3 contains 17 residues. Trimming left V 1 base short and J 2 bases short, with 17 bases between. The germline V gene encodes CDR1 SNHLY and CDR2 FYNNEI. As DNA, the CDR3 is TGTGCCAGCAGTGAAGGTTTGGCGGGGAGGATTCAAGAGACCCAGTACTTC. This codes for CASSEGLAGRIQETQYF.

This clonotype has at least ten counts. This chain links TRBV7-3 with TRBJ2-7; TRBD2 might be the D (5 bases). Trimming cost V 5 bases and J 6 bases, with 14 bases left between them. Germline lookup yields CDR1 SGHTA and CDR2 FQGTGA. This CDR3 is 13 amino acids long. CDR3 in DNA: TGTGCCAGCAGCGTCCTAGAGGGCTCCGAGCAGTACTTC. It codes for CASSVLEGSEQYF.

The table lists this clonotype with a few counts. The V gene is TRBV28, the J gene TRBJ1-5, with D perhaps matching TRBD1 (5 bases). The CDR3 runs 15 residues. Germline-derived CDR1 and CDR2 are MDHEN and SYDVKM. V was shortened by 7 bases and J by 4 bases, with 17 bases between the two germline ends. The CDR3 region has the DNA TGTGCCAGCATGAGGGGCAGCGAGCTAAATCAGCCCCAGCATTTT. Amino acid sequence: CASMRGSELNQPQHF.

Ten or more counts support this clonotype. This chain links TRBV5-1 with TRBJ1-4; D gene uncertain. V lost 0 bases to trimming and J lost 0 bases, with 12 bases between them. Germline V lookup: CDR1 SGHRS, CDR2 YFSETQ. The CDR3 has 17 amino acids. The DNA for the CDR3 is TGCGCCAGCAGCTTGGTCACCCTTACTGCAACTAATGAAAAACTGTTTTTT. This gives the protein CASSLVTLTATNEKLFF.